Presented here are 15 T cell receptor beta chains from one specimen sequenced in a study of blood T cell repertoires in COVID-19. Here immunoSEQ multiplex PCR was the method, and the copy in TCRdb shows in-frame clones only, minus some. The repertoire holds about 480,000 clones, with approximately 90% as singletons. Source material: peripheral blood. These receptors were collected from a woman between 25 and 40 years old with acute or convalescent COVID-19.

The CDR3 sequence: CASPLRGAISGANVLTF. As DNA, the CDR3 is TGTGCCAGCCCTCTCCGGGGGGCCATCTCTGGGGCCAACGTCCTGACTTTC. V gene TRBV6-9 combines with J gene TRBJ2-6, with D possibly matching TRBD2 (7 bases). V was cut by 8 bases and J by 0 bases, with 17 bases left in between. Germline V gene lookup returns CDR1 MNHGY and CDR2 SVAAGI. The CDR3 sequence is 17 residues long.

The chain is built from TRBV2 and TRBJ1-4; a weak D match, TRBD1 (6 bases). The ends were cut back, 5 bases at V and 6 bases at J, with 10 bases in the middle. Germline V CDR1 and CDR2: SNHLY, FYNNEI. The CDR3 sequence is 13 residues long. The CDR3 DNA reads TGTGCCAGCAGTAACCAGGGGTATGAAAAACTGTTTTTT. It specifies CASSNQGYEKLFF.

Of note for this clone: In the same sample, other DNA sequences code for this CDR3. The chain has TRBV15 and TRBJ2-3; the match to TRBD2 covers 8 bases. CDR1 is LNHNV, CDR2 YYDKDF, per germline (reference sequence). Losses at the gene ends were 3 bases for V and 2 bases for J; bases not matched to a gene: 1. CDR3 length: 14 amino acids. Here the CDR3 reads CATSSGGATDTQYF. CDR3 coding DNA: TGTGCCACCAGCAGCGGGGGGGCCACAGATACGCAGTATTTT.

The chain couples TRBV6-5 to TRBJ1-6; TRBD1 matches 11 bases. With V trimmed by 6 bases and J by 8 bases, 6 bases remained unmatched. The CDR3 is 15 amino acids. Germline loops: CDR1 MNHEY, CDR2 SVGAGI. CDR3 in DNA: TGTGCCAGCAGCCCCGGGACAGGGGGGGATTCACCCCTCCACTTT. Protein: CASSPGTGGDSPLHF.

The sample holds a few counts of this clone. CDR3 nucleotide sequence: TGTGCCAGCTCACCACCGTATCTGCGGGGCGTGAGCTACGAGCAGTACTTC. Translation: CASSPPYLRGVSYEQYF. This chain uses TRBV18 with TRBJ2-7; weak D call: TRBD2 (6 bases). The V and J ends lost 0 bases and 3 bases respectively, with 18 bases between them. The CDR3 is 17 amino acids. The germline V gene has CDR1 KGHSH and CDR2 LQKENI.

This chain links TRBV2 with TRBJ1-5; tentative D call: TRBD1 (6 bases). In germline, CDR1 is SNHLY, CDR2 FYNNEI. CDR3 length: 17 residues. V was clipped by 0 bases and J by 7 bases, with 19 bases between them. The CDR3 loop reads CASSEAAWGLFRQPQHF. For the CDR3, the DNA is TGTGCCAGCAGTGAAGCAGCATGGGGGCTGTTCAGGCAGCCCCAGCATTTT. Using reference TRBV2 and TRBJ1-5 for the parts outside the CDR3, the full variable domain is EPEVTQTPSHQVTQMGQEVILRCVPISNHLYFYWYRQILGQKVEFLVSFYNNEISEKSEIFDDQFSVERPDGSNFTLKIRSTKLEDSAMYFCASSEAAWGLFRQPQHFGDGTRLSIL.

The chain links TRBV6-4 to TRBJ2-7; D remains unclear. The CDR3 runs to 14 residues. The V and J ends lost 3 bases and 4 bases respectively, with 13 bases between them. CDR1 is MRHNA and CDR2 is SNTAGT in the germline V gene. CDR3 nucleotide sequence: TGTGCCAGCAGTGATGCAGGTAGTAATTACGAGCAGTACTTC. It specifies CASSDAGSNYEQYF.

The J gene is TRBJ1-2, the V gene TRBV6-5; unclear D gene. The CDR3 is 13 residues long. Trimming took 8 bases from V and 1 from J, leaving 11 bases between them. Germline V lookup: CDR1 MNHEY, CDR2 SVGAGI. The CDR3: CASAQLINYGYTF. The CDR3 DNA sequence: TGTGCCAGCGCACAGCTAATTAACTATGGCTACACCTTC.

This rearrangement joins TRBV11-2 to TRBJ2-7; a possible D gene is TRBD1 (6 bases). The length of the CDR3 is 11 residues. CDR1 SGHAT and CDR2 FQNNGV come from the germline V gene. Between the trimmed V and J ends, which lost 5 bases and 7 bases, there was a span of 9 bases. The CDR3 protein is CASSLGQEQYF. The CDR3 DNA follows: TGTGCCAGCAGCCTCGGACAGGAGCAGTACTTC.

Only a few counts were recorded for this clone. V is TRBV24-1 and J is TRBJ1-3; 8 bases match TRBD1. CDR3 length equals 15 residues. In germline, CDR1 is KGHDR, CDR2 SFDVKD. J gave up 4 bases and V 3 bases, and 4 bases lay outside the gene matches. The chain's CDR3 is CATSDLGQGGNTIYF. CDR3 bases: TGTGCCACCAGTGATCTAGGACAGGGAGGAAACACCATATATTTT.

The chain combines TRBV14 with TRBJ2-3; no firm D call. The germline V gene encodes CDR1 SGHDN and CDR2 FVKESK. The CDR3 totals 11 residues. Deletions cut 2 bases from V and 8 bases from J, with 5 bases between. The DNA for the CDR3 is TGTGCCAGCAGCCAATATTCTACGCAGTATTTT. Protein: CASSQYSTQYF.

The chain couples TRBV6-5 to TRBJ2-5; no firm D call. The CDR3 consists of 11 residues. Trimming stripped 7 bases from V and 5 bases from J, with 8 bases between. Germline loops: CDR1 MNHEY, CDR2 SVGAGI. CDR3 sequence reads: CASTPQETQYF. The CDR3 nucleotides read TGTGCCAGCACCCCCCAGGAGACCCAGTACTTC.

This chain uses TRBV6-5 with TRBJ2-3; 8 positions agree with TRBD2. This CDR3 is 15 amino acids long. CDR1 and CDR2 (germline): MNHEY, SVGAGI. V lost 8 bases, J lost 2 bases, and 9 bases stayed unmatched. Written as DNA, the CDR3 is TGTGCCAGCTCGCCGGGGGGGGGCCACACAGATACGCAGTATTTT. Protein sequence: CASSPGGGHTDTQYF.

This rearrangement joins TRBV7-3 to TRBJ1-2, with 7 bases fitting TRBD1. There are 15 residues in the CDR3. Germline loops: CDR1 SGHTA, CDR2 FQGTGA. The junction had 8 bases not matched to a gene; V was cut back by 1 base and J by 6 bases. This chain's CDR3 is CASSLNSGQGDGYTF. For the CDR3, the DNA is TGTGCCAGCAGCTTAAACTCCGGGCAGGGGGATGGCTACACCTTC.

The chain uses TRBV5-4 and TRBJ1-4; D possibly corresponds to TRBD1 (6 bases). The CDR3 length is 14 residues. Trimming stripped 2 bases from V and 4 bases from J, with 9 bases between. CDR1 SGHNT and CDR2 YYREEE come from the germline V gene (reference sequence). CDR3 protein: CASSFRQDNEKLFF. The CDR3 region has the DNA TGTGCCAGCAGCTTTCGACAGGATAATGAAAAACTGTTTTTT.